The entry below gives a single T cell receptor beta chain sequence along with its context. TCRdb re-derived calls from the 5' RACE reads in MiXCR, one entry per CDR3 protein. This table has about 260,000 distinct CDR3 sequences, about 24% appearing once. This entry belongs to a study of CD8 T cells in ankylosing spondylitis. Germline lookup yields CDR1 DFQATT and CDR2 SNEGSKA (reference sequence). This CDR3 is 13 amino acids long. V shed 6 bases and J shed 3 bases, with 12 bases lying between them. V usage is TRBV20-1 and J usage is TRBJ1-5; maybe TRBD1 (6 bases). The TCR sequence derives from a male donor with ankylosing spondylitis or in good health (not recorded which). The sample consisted of blood, either unsorted or a sorted T cell fraction (not recorded which). The CDR3 DNA reads as TGCAGTGCAGGAAACAGGGACAATCAGCCCCAGCATTTT. This sequence encodes CSAGNRDNQPQHF.